This T cell receptor (beta chain) was captured by sequencing in a study of T cells of healthy individuals (dated by TCRdb to the late 2010s). A word on this clonotype: Its binding antigen is unknown. One base away there is no much larger clone; base qualities are not given.

According to the germline V gene, CDR1 reads LGHNA and CDR2 reads YNFKEQ. Compared with germline, V lacks 1 base and J lacks 9 bases; bases without a gene match: 5. The CDR3 sequence holds 14 residues, the cysteine and phenylalanine included. Only the CDR3 part of the read is kept: 42 bases, read in frame from the first base. Libraries were constructed by 5' RACE. Sequenced on an Illumina MiSeq. In-frame beta chains were kept once TCRdb had trimmed the public reads at Q25 with fastp and called clones with MiXCR. For every CDR3 protein sequence, its rows merge into one entry that carries the most common genes and DNA. This sample lists approximately 100,000 distinct CDR3 sequences; approximately 18% were detected once. The ten largest clones capture around 6.4% of the sample.

The clonotype was recovered from a human donor in good health. The chain was built from TRBV4-2 and TRBJ2-4, and 8 junction bases match TRBD1. The DNA sequence is TGTGCCAGCAGCCAAGGGACAGGGACTGCCATTCAGTACTTC. Its translation reads: CASSQGTGTAIQYF.